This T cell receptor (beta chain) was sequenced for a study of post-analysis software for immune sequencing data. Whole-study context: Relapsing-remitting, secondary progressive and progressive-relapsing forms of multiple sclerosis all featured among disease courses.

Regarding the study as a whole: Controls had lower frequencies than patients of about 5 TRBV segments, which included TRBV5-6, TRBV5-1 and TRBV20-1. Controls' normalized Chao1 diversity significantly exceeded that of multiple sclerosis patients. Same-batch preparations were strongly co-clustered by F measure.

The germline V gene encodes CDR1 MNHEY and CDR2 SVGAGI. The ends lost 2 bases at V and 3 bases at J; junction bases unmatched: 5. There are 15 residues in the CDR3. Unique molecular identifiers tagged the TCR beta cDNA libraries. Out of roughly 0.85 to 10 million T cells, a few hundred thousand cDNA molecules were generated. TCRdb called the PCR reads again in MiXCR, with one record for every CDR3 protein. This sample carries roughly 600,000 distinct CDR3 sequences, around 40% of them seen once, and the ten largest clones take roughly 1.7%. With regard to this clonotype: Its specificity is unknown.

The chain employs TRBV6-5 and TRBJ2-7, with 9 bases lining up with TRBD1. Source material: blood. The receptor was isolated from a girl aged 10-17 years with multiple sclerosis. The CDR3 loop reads CASSYTGGASYEQYF. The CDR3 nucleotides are TGTGCCAGCAGTTACACAGGGGGCGCAAGCTACGAGCAGTACTTC.